This T cell receptor (beta chain) stems from a study of CD8 T cells in Susac syndrome. V dropped 4 bases and J dropped 0 bases, with 19 bases sitting between them. CDR3 length: 17 residues. CDR1 SGDLS and CDR2 YYNGEE come from the germline V gene. The RNA input was 0.5 to 1 ug, and it was reverse transcribed with random hexamers. TCRdb analysed the immunoSEQ multiplex PCR reads with MiXCR anew, one entry per CDR3 protein. The sample records roughly 120,000 distinct CDR3 sequences, approximately 93% being singletons. CD8+ and CD4+ blood T cells underwent TCR beta sequencing. The receptor was derived from a human donor with multiple sclerosis. The specimen was CD8+ T cells from PBMCs. V and J are TRBV9 and TRBJ1-1; no clear D gene. The CDR3 DNA reads TGTGCCAGCAGCCCAGATGTGACGGCTCCTATGAACACTGAAGCTTTCTTT. Translating gives CASSPDVTAPMNTEAFF.